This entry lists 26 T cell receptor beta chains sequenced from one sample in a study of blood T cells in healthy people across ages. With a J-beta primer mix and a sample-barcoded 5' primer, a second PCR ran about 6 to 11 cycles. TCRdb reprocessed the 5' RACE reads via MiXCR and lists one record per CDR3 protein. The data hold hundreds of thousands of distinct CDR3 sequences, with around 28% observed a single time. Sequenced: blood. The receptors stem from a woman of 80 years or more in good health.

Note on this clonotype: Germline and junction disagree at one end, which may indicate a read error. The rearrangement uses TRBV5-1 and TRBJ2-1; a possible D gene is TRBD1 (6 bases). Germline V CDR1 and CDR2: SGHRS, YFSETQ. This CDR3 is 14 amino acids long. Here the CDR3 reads CVSSVGTTNNEQFF. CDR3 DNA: TGCGTCAGCAGCGTCGGGACAACCAACAATGAGCAGTTCTTC.

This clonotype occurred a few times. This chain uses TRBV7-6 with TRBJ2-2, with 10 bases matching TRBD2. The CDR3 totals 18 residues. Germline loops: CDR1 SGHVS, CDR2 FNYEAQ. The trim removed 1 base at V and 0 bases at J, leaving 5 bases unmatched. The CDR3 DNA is TGTGCCAGCAGCTTAGTGTTACTAGCGGGGCCGAACACCGGGGAGCTGTTTTTT. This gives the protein CASSLVLLAGPNTGELFF.

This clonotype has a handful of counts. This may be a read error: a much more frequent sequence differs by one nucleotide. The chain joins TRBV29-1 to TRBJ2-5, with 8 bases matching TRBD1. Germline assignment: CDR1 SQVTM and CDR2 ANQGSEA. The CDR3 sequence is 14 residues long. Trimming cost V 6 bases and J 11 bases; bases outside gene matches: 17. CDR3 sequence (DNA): TGCAGCGTCCCACCGGGACAGGCCCACAATGAGCAGTACTTC. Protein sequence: CSVPPGQAHNEQYF.

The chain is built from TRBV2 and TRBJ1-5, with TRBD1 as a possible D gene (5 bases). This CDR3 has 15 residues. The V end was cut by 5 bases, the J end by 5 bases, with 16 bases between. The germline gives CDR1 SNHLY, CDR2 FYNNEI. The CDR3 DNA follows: TGTGCCAGCAGTAGGGACGGGGGAAGCGATCAGCCCCAGCATTTT. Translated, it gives CASSRDGGSDQPQHF.

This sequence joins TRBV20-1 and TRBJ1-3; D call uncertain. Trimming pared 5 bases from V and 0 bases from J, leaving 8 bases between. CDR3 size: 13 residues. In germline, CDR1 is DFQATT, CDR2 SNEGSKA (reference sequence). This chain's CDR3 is CSALPYSGNTIYF. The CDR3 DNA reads TGCAGTGCTCTCCCCTACTCTGGAAACACCATATATTTT.

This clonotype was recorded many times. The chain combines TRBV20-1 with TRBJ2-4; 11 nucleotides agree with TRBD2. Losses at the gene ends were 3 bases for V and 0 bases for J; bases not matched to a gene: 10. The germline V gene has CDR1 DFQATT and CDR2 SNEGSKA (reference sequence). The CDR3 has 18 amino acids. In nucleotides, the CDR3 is TGCAGTGCTAGTAGGGCTAGCGGGGGGCAAGAAGCCAAAAACATTCAGTACTTC. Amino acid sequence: CSASRASGGQEAKNIQYF.

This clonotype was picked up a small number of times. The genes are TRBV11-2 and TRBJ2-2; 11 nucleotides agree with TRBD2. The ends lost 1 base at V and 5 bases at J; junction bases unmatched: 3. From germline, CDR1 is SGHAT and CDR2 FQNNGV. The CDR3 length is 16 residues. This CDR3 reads CASSLGGLAVTGELFF. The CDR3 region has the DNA TGTGCCAGCAGCTTAGGGGGACTAGCGGTTACCGGGGAGCTGTTTTTT.

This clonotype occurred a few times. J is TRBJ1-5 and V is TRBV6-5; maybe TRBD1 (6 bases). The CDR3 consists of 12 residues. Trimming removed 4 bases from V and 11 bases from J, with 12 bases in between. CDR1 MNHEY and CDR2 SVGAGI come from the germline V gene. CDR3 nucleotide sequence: TGTGCCAGCAGTTCCCATGGACAGTCCCAGCATTTT. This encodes CASSSHGQSQHF.

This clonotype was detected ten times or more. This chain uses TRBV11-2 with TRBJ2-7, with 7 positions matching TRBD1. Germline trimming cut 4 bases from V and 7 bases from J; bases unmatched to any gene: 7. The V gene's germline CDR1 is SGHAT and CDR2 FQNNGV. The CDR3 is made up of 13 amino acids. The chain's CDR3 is CASSSTGLGEQYF. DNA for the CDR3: TGTGCCAGCAGCTCGACAGGGTTGGGAGAGCAGTACTTC.

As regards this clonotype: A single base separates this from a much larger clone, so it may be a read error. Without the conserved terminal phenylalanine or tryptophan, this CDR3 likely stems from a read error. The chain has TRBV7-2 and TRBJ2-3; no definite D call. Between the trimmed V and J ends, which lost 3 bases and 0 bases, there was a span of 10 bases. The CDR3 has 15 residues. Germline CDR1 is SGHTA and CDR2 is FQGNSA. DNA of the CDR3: TGTGCCAGCAGCTTGGGCGGATATAGCACAGATACGCAGTATTCT. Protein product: CASSLGGYSTDTQYS.

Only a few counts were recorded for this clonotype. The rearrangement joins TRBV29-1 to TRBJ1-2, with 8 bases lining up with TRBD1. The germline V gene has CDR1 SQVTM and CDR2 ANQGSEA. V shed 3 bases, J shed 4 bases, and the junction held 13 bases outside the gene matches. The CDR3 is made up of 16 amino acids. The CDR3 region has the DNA TGCAGCGTTGAGCGCCCGGACAGGGAGCTCGGCTATGGCTACACCTTC. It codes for CSVERPDRELGYGYTF.

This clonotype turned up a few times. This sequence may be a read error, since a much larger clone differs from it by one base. The CDR3, as DNA: TGTGCCAGCAGTCCCAAGCCAGAGTGGGGGACCCAGTACTTC. It translates to CASSPKPEWGTQYF. The rearrangement uses TRBV12-3 or TRBV12-4 and TRBJ2-5; no reliable D call. The germline V and J ends were trimmed by 5 bases and 7 bases, with 17 bases remaining between them. CDR3 length: 14 amino acids.

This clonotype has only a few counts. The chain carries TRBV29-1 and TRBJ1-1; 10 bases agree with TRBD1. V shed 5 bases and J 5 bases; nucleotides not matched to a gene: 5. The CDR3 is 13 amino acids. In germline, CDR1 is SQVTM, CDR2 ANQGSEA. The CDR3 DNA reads TGCAGCGTTACGGACAGGGGGGCAACTGAAGCTTTCTTT. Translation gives CSVTDRGATEAFF.

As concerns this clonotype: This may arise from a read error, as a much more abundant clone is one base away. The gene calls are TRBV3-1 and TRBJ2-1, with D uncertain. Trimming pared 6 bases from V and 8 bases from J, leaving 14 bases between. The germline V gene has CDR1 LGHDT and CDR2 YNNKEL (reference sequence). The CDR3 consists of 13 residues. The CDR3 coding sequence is TGTGCCAGCAGGGAAACAAGCCACGATGAGCAGTTCTTC. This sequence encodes CASRETSHDEQFF.

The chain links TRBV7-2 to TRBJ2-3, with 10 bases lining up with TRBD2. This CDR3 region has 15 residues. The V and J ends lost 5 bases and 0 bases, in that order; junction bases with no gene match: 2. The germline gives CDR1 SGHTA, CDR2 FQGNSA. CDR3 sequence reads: CASSNSGGSTDTQYF. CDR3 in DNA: TGTGCCAGCAGCAATAGCGGGGGGAGCACAGATACGCAGTATTTT.

Here the CDR3 DNA reads TGTGCCAGCAGCGTAGCCACTGAAGCTTTCTTT. This sequence encodes CASSVATEAFF. V is TRBV9 and J is TRBJ1-1; D gene uncertain. CDR3 length: 11 amino acids. CDR1 is SGDLS, CDR2 YYNGEE, per germline. Trimming took 0 bases from V and 4 from J, leaving 1 base between them. The full variable domain, in which reference TRBV9 and TRBJ1-1 provide the parts outside the CDR3, is DSGVTQTPKHLITATGQRVTLRCSPRSGDLSVYWYQQSLDQGLQFLIQYYNGEERAKGNILERFSAQQFPDLHSELNLSSLELGDSALYFCASSVATEAFFGQGTRLTVV.

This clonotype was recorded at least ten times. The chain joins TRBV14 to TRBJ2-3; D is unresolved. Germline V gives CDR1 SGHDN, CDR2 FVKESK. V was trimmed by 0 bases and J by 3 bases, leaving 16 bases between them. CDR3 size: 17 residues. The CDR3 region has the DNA TGTGCCAGCAGCCAAGATGTCGGCGTCCGGTGGACAGATACGCAGTATTTT. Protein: CASSQDVGVRWTDTQYF.

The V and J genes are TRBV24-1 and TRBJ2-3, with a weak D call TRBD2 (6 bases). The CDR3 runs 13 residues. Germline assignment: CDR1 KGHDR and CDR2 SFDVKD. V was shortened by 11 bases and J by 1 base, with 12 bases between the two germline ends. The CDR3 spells CAINGGGTDTQYF. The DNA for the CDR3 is TGTGCCATAAACGGAGGGGGCACAGATACGCAGTATTTT.

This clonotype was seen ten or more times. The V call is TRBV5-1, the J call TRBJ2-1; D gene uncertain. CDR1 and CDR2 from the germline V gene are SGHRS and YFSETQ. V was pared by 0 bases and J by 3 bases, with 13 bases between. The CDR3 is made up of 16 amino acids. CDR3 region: CASSLVAHQGYNEQFF. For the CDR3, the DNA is TGCGCCAGCAGCTTGGTGGCCCACCAAGGCTACAATGAGCAGTTCTTC.

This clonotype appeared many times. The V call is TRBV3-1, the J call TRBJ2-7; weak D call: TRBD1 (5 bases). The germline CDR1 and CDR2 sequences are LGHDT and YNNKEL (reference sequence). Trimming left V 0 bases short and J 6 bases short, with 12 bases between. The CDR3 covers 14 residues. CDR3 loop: CASSQDWSGREQYF. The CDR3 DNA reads TGTGCCAGCAGCCAAGATTGGTCAGGGCGCGAGCAGTACTTC.

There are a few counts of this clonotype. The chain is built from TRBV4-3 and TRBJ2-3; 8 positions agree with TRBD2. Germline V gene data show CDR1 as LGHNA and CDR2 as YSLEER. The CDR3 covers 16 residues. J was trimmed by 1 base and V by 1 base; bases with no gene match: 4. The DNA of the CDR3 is TGCGCCAGCAGCCAAGTCTACGGGGGGGGCACAGATACGCAGTATTTT. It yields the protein CASSQVYGGGTDTQYF.

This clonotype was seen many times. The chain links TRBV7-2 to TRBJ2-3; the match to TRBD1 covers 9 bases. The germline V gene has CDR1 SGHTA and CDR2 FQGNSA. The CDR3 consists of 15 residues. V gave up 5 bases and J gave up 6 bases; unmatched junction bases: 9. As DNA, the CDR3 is TGTGCCAGCAGCCCGCGGACAGGGGCGGGGGATACGCAGTATTTT. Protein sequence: CASSPRTGAGDTQYF.

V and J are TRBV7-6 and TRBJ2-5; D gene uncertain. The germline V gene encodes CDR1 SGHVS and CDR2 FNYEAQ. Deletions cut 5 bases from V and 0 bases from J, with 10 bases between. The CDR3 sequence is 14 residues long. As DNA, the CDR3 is TGTGCCAGCAGCGTTGTTGGGGACCAAGAGACCCAGTACTTC. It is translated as CASSVVGDQETQYF.

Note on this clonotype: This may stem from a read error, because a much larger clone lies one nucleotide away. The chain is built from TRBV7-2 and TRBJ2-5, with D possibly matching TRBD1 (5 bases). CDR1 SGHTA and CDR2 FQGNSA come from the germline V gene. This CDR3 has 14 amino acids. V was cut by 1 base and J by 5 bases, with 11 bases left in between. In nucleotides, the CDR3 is TGTGCCAGCAGCTTAGACAGGCGGATGGAGACCCAGTACTTC. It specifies CASSLDRRMETQYF.

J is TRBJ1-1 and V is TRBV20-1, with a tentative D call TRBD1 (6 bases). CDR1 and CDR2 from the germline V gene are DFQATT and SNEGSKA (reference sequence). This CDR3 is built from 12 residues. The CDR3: CIPGGGNTEAFF. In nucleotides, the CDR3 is TGCATCCCGGGGGGGGGCAACACTGAAGCTTTCTTT.

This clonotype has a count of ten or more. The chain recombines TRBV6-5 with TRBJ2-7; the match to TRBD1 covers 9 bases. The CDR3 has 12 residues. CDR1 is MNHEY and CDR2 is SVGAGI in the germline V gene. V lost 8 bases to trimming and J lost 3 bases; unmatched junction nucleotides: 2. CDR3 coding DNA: TGTGCCAGCGGGGACAGGGTCTACGAGCAGTACTTC. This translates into CASGDRVYEQYF.